This T cell receptor beta chain was sequenced during a study of metastatic and nonmetastatic thyroid tumors. Background on the study: Across blood and tumor or nodule tissue, repertoires from malignant and benign thyroid patients were compared with one another.

Comment on this clone: Its antigen is as yet unknown. Germline is not matched at one junction end, which may reflect a read error.

From germline, CDR1 is SGHRS and CDR2 YFSETQ. This CDR3 region has 13 residues. As handled by the study authors: Across clinicopathological groups, CDR3 differences served as the basis for building a distant-metastasis classifier for papillary thyroid cancer. Using MiXCR, TCRdb reanalyzed the PCR reads. Here the V and J calls rest on TCRdb's processing, not on the authors' analysis. The top ten hold roughly 18% of the sample, which has about 35,000 clones, 15% to 20% seen once. Thyroid surgery took place with no prior treatment in any patient. General study results and limits: Relative to benign nodules, malignant thyroid tumors were reportedly characterized by significantly elevated TCR beta diversity in blood and tumor.

Sequenced material: blood. The chain recombines TRBV5-1 with TRBJ1-5; D is possibly TRBD1 (5 bases). This TCR came from a female donor with papillary thyroid cancer or a benign thyroid nodule (not recorded which). Some clones in this sample may be carry-over from other donors' samples. CDR3 amino acids: CSSSLFGGQPQHF. The CDR3, as DNA: TGCTCCAGCAGCTTGTTCGGGGGGCAGCCCCAGCATTTT.